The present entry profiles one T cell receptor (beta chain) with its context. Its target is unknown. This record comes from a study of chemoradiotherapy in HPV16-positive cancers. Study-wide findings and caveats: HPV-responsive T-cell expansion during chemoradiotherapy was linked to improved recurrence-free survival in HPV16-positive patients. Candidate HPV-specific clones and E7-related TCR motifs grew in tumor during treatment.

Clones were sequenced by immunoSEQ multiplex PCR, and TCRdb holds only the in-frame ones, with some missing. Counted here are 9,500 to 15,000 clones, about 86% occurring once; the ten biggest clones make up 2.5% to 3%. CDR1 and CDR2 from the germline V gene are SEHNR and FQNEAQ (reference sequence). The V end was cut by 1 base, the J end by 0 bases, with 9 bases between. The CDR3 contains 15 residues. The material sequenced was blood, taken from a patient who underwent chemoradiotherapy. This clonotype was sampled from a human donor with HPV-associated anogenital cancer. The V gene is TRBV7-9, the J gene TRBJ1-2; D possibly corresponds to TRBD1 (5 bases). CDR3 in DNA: TGTGCCAGCAGCTTAGTAGGGGTATCTAACTATGGCTACACCTTC. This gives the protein CASSLVGVSNYGYTF.